This T cell receptor beta chain is from a study of response to subunit inactivated influenza vaccine. One entry per CDR3 protein, called by TCRdb with MiXCR from the RT-PCR reads. The sample carries around 760,000 distinct CDR3 sequences, approximately 15% recorded once. This CDR3 spans 15 amino acids. CDR1 and CDR2 from the germline V gene are MNHEY and SVGEGT. The V gene lost 6 bases and the J gene lost 2 bases, with 14 bases spanning the gap. This chain joins TRBV6-2 or TRBV6-3 and TRBJ1-5, with a possible D match to TRBD1 (6 bases). Material: PBMCs from blood, obtained about 14 days before vaccination. This TCR was recovered from a man aged 50-60 years who received an inactivated influenza vaccine. DNA for the CDR3: TGTGCCAGCAGCGATCCACAGGGTGGCAATCAGCCCCAGCATTTT. This codes for CASSDPQGGNQPQHF.